Listed here are 11 T cell receptor beta chains from one sample, sequenced in a study of vaccination effects on CD4 cells after COVID-19. Sequencing used immunoSEQ multiplex PCR; TCRdb keeps in-frame clones, though not all of them. The table shows some 22,000 clones, with about 71% occurring only once. After expansion with viral peptide pools in the ViraFEST assay, antigen-specific CD4+ T cells were sequenced. Isolation of CD4+ T cells took place after ten to eleven days of culture. Testing of the vaccine recipients showed negative nucleocapsid antibodies and no prior SARS-CoV-2 infection. These receptors are not linked to any known antigen. Sequenced material: CD4+ T cells from PBMCs cultured with HCoV-OC43 spike peptides, taken before COVID-19 vaccination. As for subset: HCoV-OC43 spike overlapping peptide pool stimulation. These receptors all come from a human donor who received a COVID-19 vaccine.

The count of this clone is one. The rearrangement joins TRBV2 to TRBJ2-7; the match to TRBD1 covers 7 bases. Germline V gene sequence: CDR1 SNHLY, CDR2 FYNNEI. The CDR3 sequence is 16 residues long. After removal of 3 bases from V and 0 bases from J, the junction contained 8 bases not matched to a gene. For the CDR3, the DNA is TGTGCCAGCAGTGATCCAGGGGGTCTAAGCTCCTACGAGCAGTACTTC. It translates to CASSDPGGLSSYEQYF.

This chain connects TRBV15 to TRBJ1-6; possibly TRBD1 for D (5 bases). The CDR3 sequence is 13 residues long. Per the germline V gene, CDR1 is LNHNV and CDR2 is YYDKDF (reference sequence). V was cut by 5 bases and J by 7 bases, with 9 bases left in between. CDR3 sequence (DNA): TGTGCCACCAGCGCCAGGGTCAATTCACCCCTCCACTTT. It encodes CATSARVNSPLHF.

The genes are TRBV3-1 (or the pseudogene TRBV3-2) and TRBJ1-1; D remains unclear. The CDR3 is made up of 12 amino acids. Between the trimmed V and J ends, which lost 10 bases and 0 bases, there was a span of 9 bases. Germline V gene lookup returns CDR1 LGHDT and CDR2 YNNKEL (reference sequence). CDR3 sequence (DNA): TGTGCCACCACTATCATGAACACTGAAGCTTTCTTT. It specifies CATTIMNTEAFF.

This clone was detected a few times. The chain combines TRBV30 with TRBJ1-2, with a possible D match to TRBD1 (5 bases). The CDR3 totals 13 residues. The V gene lost 6 bases and the J gene lost 2 bases, with 13 bases spanning the gap. The V gene's germline CDR1 is GTSNPN and CDR2 SVGIG (reference sequence). In nucleotides, the CDR3 is TGTGCCTGCCCGCGGGGGAGAAACTATGGCTACACCTTC. It encodes CACPRGRNYGYTF.

The chain has TRBV12-3 or TRBV12-4 and TRBJ1-1, with a possible D match to TRBD1 (5 bases). This CDR3 contains 13 residues. Trimming stripped 3 bases from V and 3 bases from J, with 8 bases between. This chain's CDR3 is CASSLGQYTEAFF. CDR3 DNA: TGTGCCAGCAGTTTGGGGCAGTACACTGAAGCTTTCTTT.

This sequence joins TRBV5-1 and TRBJ2-2; D may be TRBD2 (6 bases). The CDR3 extends over 15 amino acids. Trimming stripped 2 bases from V and 6 bases from J, with 14 bases between. Looked up from germline, CDR1 is SGHRS and CDR2 is YFSETQ. The CDR3 protein is CASSLYGSIAGELFF. Written as DNA, the CDR3 is TGCGCCAGCAGCTTATACGGGAGCATCGCCGGGGAGCTGTTTTTT.

This chain joins TRBV5-1 and TRBJ2-7; D uncertain. Per germline, CDR1 SGHRS and CDR2 YFSETQ. The CDR3 loop spans 15 amino acids. The V gene lost 2 bases and the J gene lost 0 bases, with 12 bases spanning the gap. CDR3 sequence reads: CASSFQRADSYEQYF. CDR3 DNA sequence: TGCGCCAGCAGCTTCCAGCGAGCTGACTCCTACGAGCAGTACTTC.

J is TRBJ2-3 and V is TRBV6-5, with no clear D. Trimming pared 5 bases from V and 4 bases from J, leaving 13 bases between. CDR3 length equals 14 residues. Germline V gene lookup returns CDR1 MNHEY and CDR2 SVGAGI. In DNA form, the CDR3 reads TGTGCCAGCAGTAAAACAGTGACCGCAGATACGCAGTATTTT. Amino acids: CASSKTVTADTQYF.

The rearrangement joins TRBV24-1 to TRBJ2-3; no reliable D call. This CDR3 contains 11 residues. Germline V lookup: CDR1 KGHDR, CDR2 SFDVKD. V was cut by 1 base and J by 6 bases, with 1 base left in between. CDR3 sequence (DNA): TGTGCCACCAGTGATTTCGATACGCAGTATTTT. Translation gives CATSDFDTQYF.

This clone has just a few counts. V and J are TRBV2 and TRBJ1-2, with D perhaps matching TRBD1 (5 bases). CDR1 is SNHLY and CDR2 is FYNNEI in the germline V gene. V lost 2 bases and J lost 7, with 11 bases in between. The CDR3 spans 13 residues. The CDR3 loop reads CASSETAGSGYTF. The DNA of the CDR3 is TGTGCCAGCAGTGAAACAGCAGGGAGTGGCTACACCTTC.

The rearrangement links TRBV12-3 or TRBV12-4 to TRBJ2-1; D is perhaps TRBD1 (5 bases). CDR3 length: 13 amino acids. The V end lost 7 bases, the J end lost 1 base, and 8 bases lay between the germline ends. CDR3 protein: CASKQGSYNEQFF. DNA for the CDR3: TGTGCCAGCAAGCAGGGTTCCTACAATGAGCAGTTCTTC.